This TCR beta chain was sequenced during a study of cytomegalovirus exposure and HLA in healthy donors. Study conclusions and caveats: A missense variant in DCLRE1C was later tied to TCR beta V- and J-gene trimming. A later analysis showed HLA-associated TCR beta chains outstripping equally common others in clonal expansion.

To note about this clone: The antigen is not known.

Germline V gene lookup returns CDR1 SGHAT and CDR2 FQNNGV. The ends were cut back, 1 base at V and 0 bases at J, with 7 bases in the middle. The CDR3 extends over 15 amino acids. This PCR relied on a set of 60 Vbeta primers and 13 Jbeta primers. Repertoires were generated with immunoSEQ multiplex PCR, while TCRdb's copy carries only in-frame clones and drops some. The sample has approximately 130,000 clones, 80% to 90% seen once. Material: PBMCs. The sequence was collected from a man aged 50 to 60 in good health and CMV-seronegative. The chain recombines TRBV11-2 with TRBJ2-1; perhaps TRBD2 as D (6 bases). The CDR3 region has the DNA TGTGCCAGCAGCTTAGCGGGAGACTCCTACAATGAGCAGTTCTTC. Its translation is CASSLAGDSYNEQFF.